This TCR beta chain was observed in a study of blood T cells in healthy people across ages. Germline loops: CDR1 SGHTA, CDR2 FQGNSA. V lost 4 bases and J 4 bases, leaving 13 bases between the germline ends. The CDR3 runs 14 residues. Researchers collected approximately 9.5 milliliters of peripheral blood from every single donor. This clonotype occurred many times. The antigen remains unidentified. A second PCR of about 6 to 12 cycles used a sample-barcoded 5' primer and a J-beta primer mix. Tagging of each cDNA molecule was performed by a template-switch adaptor with 12 random nucleotides. Each CDR3 protein gets one entry after TCRdb re-called the 5' RACE reads with MiXCR. The profile covers hundreds of thousands of distinct CDR3 sequences, with approximately 30% appearing a single time and approximately 15% taken by the ten largest. Points from the study as a whole: Higher diversity and more naive CD4+ cells were features of long-lived donors, compared to aged donors. Among T cells, TCR beta diversity per million cells dropped roughly linearly as age rose.

The chain joins TRBV7-2 to TRBJ1-2; no firm D call. The clonotype comes from a woman older than 75 in good health. Sequencing was done on a sample of blood. In nucleotides, the CDR3 is TGTGCCAGCAGCTCTAATGACATAGCCTATGGCTACACCTTC. It yields the protein CASSSNDIAYGYTF. Supplemented by reference TRBV7-2 and TRBJ1-2, the full variable domain reads GAGVSQSPSNKVTEKGKDVELRCDPISGHTALYWYRQSLGQGLEFLIYFQGNSAPDKSGLPSDRFSAERTGGSVSTLTIQRTQQEDSAVYLCASSSNDIAYGYTFGSGTRLTVV.